A single sample is the source of the 17 T cell receptor beta chains below, sequenced in a study of Ad26.COV2.S vaccination and SARS-CoV-2 variants. Treatment described: roughly 20 received Ad26.COV2.S at low or high dose, single or two shots; 5 received placebo; per-sample allocation not given. At day 63 after the first vaccine or placebo injection, samples were drawn. The assay was immunoSEQ multiplex PCR, and TCRdb's table has in-frame clones only and misses some. The profile shows over 400,000 clones, over 80% of them singletons. Sequencing used peripheral blood, obtained in a trial of Ad26.COV2.S vaccine versus placebo. The receptors were sampled from a person aged 18-65 years who received the Ad26.COV2.S COVID-19 vaccine or a placebo.

This clone was detected only once. The chain employs TRBV5-8 and TRBJ2-1; possibly TRBD2 for D (5 bases). V shed 0 bases and J shed 0 bases, with 7 bases lying between them. CDR1 and CDR2 (germline): SGHTS, YDEGEE. The CDR3 totals 15 residues. This CDR3 reads CASSLGTSSYNEQFF. In nucleotides, the CDR3 is TGTGCCAGCAGCTTGGGTACTAGCTCCTACAATGAGCAGTTCTTC.

This clone was observed a few times. Here the CDR3 reads CASSLTTDTGELFF. In DNA, the CDR3 is TGTGCCAGCTCACTAACGACGGACACCGGGGAGCTGTTTTTT. The chain is built from TRBV18 and TRBJ2-2, with D hard to call. Germline V CDR1 and CDR2: KGHSH, LQKENI. This CDR3 contains 14 residues. Trimming cost V 4 bases and J 3 bases, with 9 bases left between them.

The chain couples TRBV14 to TRBJ1-1; the D is unclear. CDR1 and CDR2 from the germline V gene are SGHDN and FVKESK. CDR3 length equals 17 residues. V gave up 0 bases and J gave up 1 base, with 15 bases separating them. The CDR3 protein is CASSQDIGRGPNTEAFF. The CDR3 bases are TGTGCCAGCAGCCAAGATATAGGTCGCGGGCCGAACACTGAAGCTTTCTTT.

The rearrangement links TRBV5-1 to TRBJ1-1; D uncertain. V was shortened by 4 bases and J by 1 base, with 2 bases between the two germline ends. The CDR3 extends over 11 amino acids. The germline gives CDR1 SGHRS, CDR2 YFSETQ. The DNA of the CDR3 is TGCGCCAGCAGCCAGAACACTGAAGCTTTCTTT. It translates to CASSQNTEAFF.

This chain connects TRBV5-5 to TRBJ1-2; TRBD1 matches 7 bases. This CDR3 spans 14 amino acids. CDR1 and CDR2 from the germline V gene are SGHKS and YYEKEE (reference sequence). Germline trimming cut 4 bases from V and 4 bases from J; bases unmatched to any gene: 7. CDR3 amino acids: CASSTTPGGYGYTF. For the CDR3, the DNA is TGTGCCAGCAGCACGACCCCAGGGGGCTATGGCTACACCTTC.

About this clone itself: This same CDR3 is encoded by further DNA sequences in the sample. J is TRBJ2-1 and V is TRBV11-3, with a tentative D call TRBD2 (6 bases). The CDR3 is 13 amino acids. Germline CDR1 and CDR2: SGHNT and YENEEA. V was trimmed by 5 bases and J by 6 bases, leaving 11 bases between them. The CDR3 sequence: CASSLGTGNEQFF. CDR3 bases: TGTGCCAGCAGCCTAGGGACTGGCAATGAGCAGTTCTTC.

The J gene is TRBJ2-7, the V gene TRBV5-1; 8 bases match TRBD1. CDR1 SGHRS and CDR2 YFSETQ come from the germline V gene. The CDR3 runs to 11 residues. With 9 bases clipped from V and 7 bases from J, the junction kept 6 bases outside the gene matches. The DNA for the CDR3 is TGCGCCACTAAACAGGGGGAAGAGCAGTACTTC. Its protein is CATKQGEEQYF.

V gene TRBV5-8 combines with J gene TRBJ2-7; a weak D match, TRBD1 (6 bases). Germline V gene data show CDR1 as SGHTS and CDR2 as YDEGEE. The CDR3 runs to 14 residues. Trimming removed 7 bases from V and 2 bases from J, with 16 bases in between. The CDR3 nucleotides are TGTGCCAGCGCCCCAGGCAGGGGTACCTACGAGCAGTACTTC. Protein: CASAPGRGTYEQYF.

This clone has a single count. The chain employs TRBV30 and TRBJ1-2, with 9 bases fitting TRBD1. The V and J ends lost 8 bases and 5 bases, in that order; junction bases with no gene match: 9. This CDR3 contains 13 residues. Looked up from germline, CDR1 is GTSNPN and CDR2 is SVGIG (reference sequence). In nucleotides, the CDR3 is TGTGCCCGGTGGGACAGGGTAGGATATGGCTACACCTTC. Protein sequence: CARWDRVGYGYTF.

The rearrangement joins TRBV12-5 to TRBJ2-3; 9 bases agree with TRBD1. Germline CDR1 LGHNT, CDR2 FRNRAP. J lost 2 bases, V lost 1 base, and 1 base had no gene match. CDR3 length: 15 residues. This CDR3 reads CASGLGTGVTDTQYF. The CDR3 DNA reads TGTGCTAGTGGTTTGGGGACAGGGGTCACAGATACGCAGTATTTT.

J is TRBJ1-3 and V is TRBV29-1, with D possibly TRBD1 on 6 matching bases. Trimming shortened V by 6 bases and J by 5 bases, and 11 bases separated the two germline ends. CDR3 size: 12 residues. CDR1 and CDR2 (germline): SQVTM, ANQGSEA. In DNA, the CDR3 is TGCAGCGTAGGGGACATCCGAAACACCATATATTTT. Amino acid sequence: CSVGDIRNTIYF.

The rearrangement uses TRBV5-5 and TRBJ1-4; 11 bases agree with TRBD1. Trimming at V came to 4 bases and at J to 5 bases, leaving 13 bases not matched to a gene. CDR3 length equals 18 residues. Germline CDR1 SGHKS, CDR2 YYEKEE (reference sequence). The CDR3 DNA reads as TGTGCCAGCAGCCCGCCGCCGGACAGGGGGCGATGGAATGAAAAACTGTTTTTT. Encoded protein: CASSPPPDRGRWNEKLFF.

J is TRBJ2-5 and V is TRBV19, with D maybe TRBD1 (7 bases). Germline values: CDR1 LNHDA, CDR2 SQIVND (reference sequence). The CDR3 is 15 amino acids. Trimming removed 4 bases at V and 5 bases at J, with 17 bases between. CDR3 sequence (DNA): TGTGCCAGTAGTAAAATGGCGACAGGGAGGGAGACCCAGTACTTC. Protein sequence: CASSKMATGRETQYF.

The sample holds one count of this clone. This chain connects TRBV6-4 to TRBJ2-7; D call uncertain. The CDR3 has 15 amino acids. V was clipped by 6 bases and J by 3 bases, with 18 bases between them. Germline V gives CDR1 MRHNA, CDR2 SNTAGT. The chain's CDR3 is CASRPGRTHRYEQYF. DNA for the CDR3: TGTGCCAGCAGGCCCGGACGGACCCATCGCTACGAGCAGTACTTC.

This chain joins TRBV19 and TRBJ1-1; D unclear. This CDR3 contains 12 residues. Germline CDR1 reads LNHDA; CDR2 reads SQIVND (reference sequence). V shed 4 bases and J shed 4 bases, with 7 bases lying between them. The CDR3 coding sequence is TGTGCCAGTAGTACACTCGGCACTGAAGCTTTCTTT. This codes for CASSTLGTEAFF.

The gene calls are TRBV21-1 and TRBJ2-1; no DNA check was done on the table's D call, TRBD2. TRBV21-1 is termed a pseudogene. This CDR3 has 14 residues. The chain's CDR3 is CASKFTGGHNEQFF. The CDR3 DNA is TGTGCCAGCAAATTCACGGGGGGGCACAATGAGCAGTTCTTC.

The chain uses TRBV10-3 and TRBJ1-6; D is possibly TRBD1 (5 bases). CDR3 length: 14 residues. Germline V gives CDR1 ENHRY, CDR2 SYGVKD. Trimming removed 7 bases at V and 10 bases at J, with 17 bases between. The CDR3 sequence is CAITRGASSSPLHF. The CDR3 DNA reads as TGTGCCATCACGAGGGGCGCATCATCCTCACCCCTCCACTTT.